The 30 T cell receptor beta chains presented below share a single source sample, sequenced in a study of human T cells and chemical hapten exposure. The time point here: patch test 1, 2 weeks after DPC sensitization. Treatment reported: therapeutic diphenylcyclopropenone sensitization with weekly scalp DPC. Using its own MiXCR run on the RACE reads, TCRdb lists one record per CDR3 protein. The sample has 350,000 or so distinct CDR3 sequences; approximately 6.9% are singletons. The specimen was whole blood, collected in connection with sensitization to the hapten diphenylcyclopropenone (DPC). The source is a woman aged 18-29 years with alopecia areata. Some clones in this sample may be carry-over from other donors' samples.

This clonotype was seen at least ten times. V and J are TRBV5-1 and TRBJ2-7; the D gene is possibly TRBD1 (6 bases). Deletions cut 3 bases from V and 2 bases from J, with 18 bases between. The CDR3 is 16 residues long. Germline assignment: CDR1 SGHRS and CDR2 YFSETQ. The DNA of the CDR3 is TGCGCCAGCAGCTCCCCCTCCGGGTCAGGGGCCTACGAGCAGTACTTC. Its translation is CASSSPSGSGAYEQYF. Using reference TRBV5-1 and TRBJ2-7 for the parts outside the CDR3, the full variable domain is KAGVTQTPRYLIKTRGQQVTLSCSPISGHRSVSWYQQTPGQGLQFLFEYFSETQRNKGNFPGRFSGRQFSNSRSEMNVSTLELGDSALYLCASSSPSGSGAYEQYFGPGTRLTVT.

This clonotype showed up many times. V and J are TRBV7-2 and TRBJ2-2; TRBD1 agrees at 8 bases. Trimming at V came to 4 bases and at J to 3 bases, leaving 4 bases not matched to a gene. Germline V CDR1 and CDR2: SGHTA, FQGNSA. The CDR3 sequence is 15 residues long. This CDR3 reads CASSSTGADTGELFF. CDR3 nucleotides: TGTGCCAGCAGCTCGACAGGGGCGGACACCGGGGAGCTGTTTTTT.

The table lists this clonotype with many counts. This chain connects TRBV5-1 to TRBJ2-2; perhaps TRBD2 as D (5 bases). The germline V gene has CDR1 SGHRS and CDR2 YFSETQ. The CDR3 contains 14 residues. The V end was cut by 0 bases, the J end by 6 bases, with 9 bases between. The CDR3 DNA is TGCGCCAGCAGCTTGGTTCTGCGGGCCGGGGAGCTGTTTTTT. It is translated as CASSLVLRAGELFF.

The chain joins TRBV6-2 or TRBV6-3 to TRBJ1-5, with 9 positions matching TRBD1. Germline V gives CDR1 MNHEY, CDR2 SVGEGT. The J segment lost 2 bases and the V segment lost 5 bases, leaving 16 bases of the junction unmatched. The CDR3 covers 19 residues. The CDR3 nucleotides are TGTGCCAGCAGTCCCCCCGGGACAGGGTATGTAGACGGCAATCAGCCCCAGCATTTT. It is translated as CASSPPGTGYVDGNQPQHF.

Ten or more counts support this clonotype. A junction boundary mismatches the germline segment, possibly from a read error. J is TRBJ2-3 and V is TRBV5-1; no reliable D call. The length of the CDR3 is 13 residues. Germline CDR1 reads SGHRS; CDR2 reads YFSETQ. The CDR3 reads CASSLDSTDTQYF. For the CDR3, the DNA is TGTGCCAGCAGCTTAGACAGCACAGATACGCAGTATTTT.

This clonotype was seen ten or more times. J is TRBJ2-7 and V is TRBV4-2, with D possibly matching TRBD2 (6 bases). CDR3 size: 13 residues. The germline V gene has CDR1 LGHNA and CDR2 YNFKEQ. The V end was cut by 4 bases, the J end by 5 bases, with 12 bases between. The CDR3 DNA reads as TGTGCCAGCAGCCGGGGACTGGCGGACGAGCAGTACTTC. It is translated as CASSRGLADEQYF.

This clonotype was observed many times. The V call is TRBV5-5, the J call TRBJ1-1; unclear D gene. Germline CDR1 is SGHKS and CDR2 is YYEKEE (reference sequence). V was clipped by 0 bases and J by 1 base, with 10 bases between them. This CDR3 contains 15 residues. The CDR3 region is CASSLEGFQNTEAFF. The CDR3 nucleotides read TGTGCCAGCAGCTTGGAAGGTTTCCAGAACACTGAAGCTTTCTTT.

This clonotype was counted a few times. This rearrangement joins TRBV29-1 to TRBJ2-7, with D perhaps TRBD1 or TRBD2 (6 bases each). The V end was cut by 5 bases, the J end by 6 bases, with 11 bases between. CDR1 is SQVTM, CDR2 ANQGSEA, per germline. This CDR3 comprises 11 residues. The CDR3 protein is CSVRGAGEQYF. CDR3 nucleotide sequence: TGCAGCGTTAGGGGGGCTGGCGAGCAGTACTTC.

This clonotype was seen more than once but under ten times. The chain has TRBV14 and TRBJ1-1; D is unclear. The CDR3 sequence is 14 residues long. V was trimmed by 1 base and J by 6 bases, leaving 12 bases between them. The germline gives CDR1 SGHDN, CDR2 FVKESK. CDR3 coding DNA: TGTGCCAGCAGCCAAGCCGCGGGTGCTCCTGAAGCTTTCTTT. Its protein is CASSQAAGAPEAFF.

In its sample, this clonotype was seen many times. This chain connects TRBV20-1 to TRBJ1-1; no clear D gene. This CDR3 region has 15 residues. V dropped 0 bases and J dropped 1 base, with 12 bases sitting between them. Per the germline V gene, CDR1 is DFQATT and CDR2 is SNEGSKA (reference sequence). The CDR3 here is CSAREGLNKNTEAFF. The CDR3 nucleotides read TGCAGTGCTAGAGAGGGATTAAATAAGAACACTGAAGCTTTCTTT.

V gene TRBV7-2 combines with J gene TRBJ2-5, with D uncertain. Looked up from germline, CDR1 is SGHTA and CDR2 is FQGNSA. The CDR3 length is 13 residues. V was cut by 1 base and J by 5 bases, with 8 bases left in between. CDR3 DNA: TGTGCCAGCAGCTTAGAAGAGCGTGAGACCCAGTACTTC. It codes for CASSLEERETQYF.

This clonotype was seen only a few times. CDR3 sequence (DNA): TGTGCCAGCAGCCCCTGGGACAGGGCTGGGGCCAACGTCCTGACTTTC. It translates to CASSPWDRAGANVLTF. J is TRBJ2-6 and V is TRBV28; 9 bases fit TRBD1. Germline CDR1 reads MDHEN; CDR2 reads SYDVKM. The V segment lost 6 bases and the J segment 2 bases; nucleotides outside the gene matches: 5. This CDR3 contains 16 residues.

The J gene is TRBJ2-2, the V gene TRBV12-3 or TRBV12-4; TRBD2 matches at 7 bases. The ends lost 5 bases at V and 7 bases at J; junction bases unmatched: 7. The CDR3 has 14 residues. CDR3 nucleotide sequence: TGTGCCAGCAGTCCCAGGGTAGCGGGCGGGGAGCTGTTTTTT. It codes for CASSPRVAGGELFF.

This clonotype was observed many times. The chain links TRBV12-3 or TRBV12-4 to TRBJ2-3, with 10 bases fitting TRBD2. The CDR3 totals 14 residues. The V gene end was trimmed by 10 bases and the J gene end by 6 bases; junction bases not matched to a gene: 10. This CDR3 is CATSPLTSGDTQYF. The CDR3 region has the DNA TGTGCCACCAGCCCACTGACTAGCGGGGATACGCAGTATTTT.

V usage is TRBV30 and J usage is TRBJ1-3; D remains ambiguous. The ends were cut back, 4 bases at V and 2 bases at J, with 12 bases in the middle. The CDR3 has 14 residues. The V gene's germline CDR1 is GTSNPN and CDR2 SVGIG (reference sequence). Here the CDR3 DNA reads TGTGCCTGGACTACGGGGATCCCTGGAAACACCATATATTTT. Amino acid sequence: CAWTTGIPGNTIYF.

This clonotype was detected only a few times. CDR3 amino acids: CASSPGQGRTEAFF. The CDR3 region has the DNA TGTGCCAGCTCACCCGGACAGGGGAGGACTGAAGCTTTCTTT. The rearrangement joins TRBV18 to TRBJ1-1; 9 nucleotides align to TRBD1. Germline V gene sequence: CDR1 KGHSH, CDR2 LQKENI. The V gene end was trimmed by 3 bases and the J gene end by 5 bases; junction bases not matched to a gene: 4. The CDR3 has 14 amino acids.

This clonotype was detected ten times or more. The chain employs TRBV6-4 and TRBJ2-3; 11 positions agree with TRBD2. The trim removed 8 bases at V and 4 bases at J, leaving 11 bases unmatched. The CDR3 sequence is 16 residues long. The V gene's germline CDR1 is MRHNA and CDR2 SNTAGT. In nucleotides, the CDR3 is TGTGCCAGCGCCGGGACTAGCGGAGAGGGATCAGATACGCAGTATTTT. This sequence encodes CASAGTSGEGSDTQYF.

This clonotype occurred a few times. This chain uses TRBV7-2 with TRBJ2-6; D possibly corresponds to TRBD2 (6 bases). Germline CDR1 reads SGHTA; CDR2 reads FQGNSA. V was clipped by 4 bases and J by 2 bases, with 15 bases between them. The CDR3 runs to 17 residues. The CDR3 DNA follows: TGTGCCAGCAGCTGGCGGGGCCAAATGACTGGGGCCAACGTCCTGACTTTC. This codes for CASSWRGQMTGANVLTF.

This clonotype came up a few times. The CDR3 nucleotides read TGTGCCAGTAGCGGTCAACACTCTGGAAACACCATATATTTT. This codes for CASSGQHSGNTIYF. The chain employs TRBV19 and TRBJ1-3; D is undetermined. The CDR3 loop spans 14 amino acids. The germline V and J ends were trimmed by 6 bases and 0 bases, with 9 bases remaining between them. CDR1 is LNHDA and CDR2 is SQIVND in the germline V gene (reference sequence).

The V and J genes are TRBV28 and TRBJ1-5; D uncertain. V shed 3 bases and J shed 7 bases, with 10 bases lying between them. The CDR3 covers 13 residues. CDR1 and CDR2 from the germline V gene are MDHEN and SYDVKM. Written as DNA, the CDR3 is TGTGCCAGCAGTTTGGATAGTTTGCAGCCCCAGCATTTT. This sequence encodes CASSLDSLQPQHF.

The CDR3 DNA reads as TGTGCCAGCAGTTTTAGGGGACTGCAGACTAACTATGGCTACACCTTC. Protein: CASSFRGLQTNYGYTF. The chain couples TRBV12-3 or TRBV12-4 to TRBJ1-2; D might be TRBD1 (5 bases). This CDR3 has 16 amino acids. Trimming removed 3 bases from V and 0 bases from J, with 14 bases in between.

This clonotype was counted only a few times. The chain links TRBV4-2 to TRBJ2-7; tentatively, D is TRBD1 (5 bases). The CDR3 runs 14 residues. V lost 0 bases and J 5 bases, leaving 11 bases between the germline ends. CDR1 is LGHNA, CDR2 YNFKEQ, per germline. CDR3 region: CASSQDSGSDEQYF. The CDR3 DNA reads TGTGCCAGCAGCCAAGACTCAGGGTCGGACGAGCAGTACTTC.

Of note for this clonotype: The junction shows a germline mismatch at one end, possibly a read error. The V and J genes are TRBV24-1 and TRBJ2-3; D may be TRBD2 (7 bases). The CDR3 contains 13 residues. Looked up from germline, CDR1 is KGHDR and CDR2 is SFDVKD. CDR3 sequence reads: CATGERGGNTQYF. CDR3 sequence (DNA): TGTGCCACCGGTGAGAGGGGGGGAAATACGCAGTATTTT.

The CDR3 is CATTDRAIQETQYF. CDR3 nucleotides: TGTGCCACCACCGACAGGGCCATACAAGAGACCCAGTACTTC. This rearrangement joins TRBV15 to TRBJ2-5; 7 bases are a match to TRBD1. Germline CDR1 and CDR2: LNHNV and YYDKDF (reference sequence). CDR3 length: 14 amino acids. Germline trimming cut 7 bases from V and 2 bases from J; bases unmatched to any gene: 7.

The CDR3 spells CASSITPSRQYF. CDR3 nucleotide sequence: TGTGCCAGTAGTATAACCCCCTCTCGACAGTACTTC. The V call is TRBV19, the J call TRBJ2-7; D is unclear. V lost 2 bases to trimming and J lost 10 bases, with 12 bases between them. Looked up from germline, CDR1 is LNHDA and CDR2 is SQIVND (reference sequence). The CDR3 runs to 12 residues.

The V gene is TRBV5-1, the J gene TRBJ1-1; D may be TRBD1 (5 bases). The V gene lost 4 bases and the J gene lost 4 bases, with 14 bases spanning the gap. The CDR3 totals 14 residues. The V gene's germline CDR1 is SGHRS and CDR2 YFSETQ. As DNA, the CDR3 is TGCGCCAGCAGCGCGGCAGGGTGGGCCACTGAAGCTTTCTTT. Translated: CASSAAGWATEAFF.

The gene calls are TRBV2 and TRBJ1-4, with D unresolved. Trimming left V 1 base short and J 2 bases short, with 8 bases between. CDR1 and CDR2 (germline): SNHLY, FYNNEI. The CDR3 is 15 residues long. The CDR3 nucleotides are TGTGCCAGCAGTGAAGATGGATTGACTAATGAAAAACTGTTTTTT. Its translation is CASSEDGLTNEKLFF. Based on the CDR3 plus reference TRBV2 and TRBJ1-4, the full variable domain is EPEVTQTPSHQVTQMGQEVILRCVPISNHLYFYWYRQILGQKVEFLVSFYNNEISEKSEIFDDQFSVERPDGSNFTLKIRSTKLEDSAMYFCASSEDGLTNEKLFFGSGTQLSVL.

This clonotype was recorded a few times. The V call is TRBV7-8, the J call TRBJ1-2; D is unresolved. Germline V gives CDR1 SGHVS, CDR2 FQNEAQ. The V gene lost 1 base and the J gene lost 2 bases, with 11 bases spanning the gap. The CDR3 sequence is 15 residues long. CDR3 sequence reads: CASSLEYGENYGYTF. The CDR3, as DNA: TGTGCCAGCAGCTTAGAGTATGGGGAAAACTATGGCTACACCTTC.

In this sample, this clonotype turned up many times. This chain uses TRBV29-1 with TRBJ2-7; no clear D gene. The CDR3 runs to 12 residues. V was clipped by 4 bases and J by 0 bases, with 7 bases between them. Germline V gene lookup returns CDR1 SQVTM and CDR2 ANQGSEA. The CDR3 protein is CSVGQSSYEQYF. CDR3 bases: TGCAGCGTTGGGCAGTCCTCCTACGAGCAGTACTTC.

This clonotype has just a few counts. The chain couples TRBV21-1 to TRBJ1-3. TRBV21-1 is a known pseudogene. CDR3 length: 16 residues. CDR3 sequence (DNA): TGTGCCAGCAGCCATCGAGAGGGCAACTCTGGAAACACCATATATTTT. Translation gives CASSHREGNSGNTIYF.